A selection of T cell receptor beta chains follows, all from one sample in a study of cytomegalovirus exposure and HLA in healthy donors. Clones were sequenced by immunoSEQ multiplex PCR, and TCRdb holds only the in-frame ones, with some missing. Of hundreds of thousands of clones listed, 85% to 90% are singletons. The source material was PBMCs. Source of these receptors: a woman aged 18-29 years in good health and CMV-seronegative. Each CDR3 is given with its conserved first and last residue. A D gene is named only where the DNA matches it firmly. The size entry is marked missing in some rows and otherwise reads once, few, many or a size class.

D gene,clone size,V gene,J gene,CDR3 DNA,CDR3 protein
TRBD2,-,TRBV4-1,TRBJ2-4,TGCGCCAGCAGCCAAGTGACTAGCGGGGTACTAGCCAAAAACATTCAGTACTTC,CASSQVTSGVLAKNIQYF
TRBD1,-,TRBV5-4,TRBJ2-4,TGTGCCAGCAGCACGGACAGGGAGACCAAAAACATTCAGTACTTC,CASSTDRETKNIQYF
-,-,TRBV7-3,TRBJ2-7,TGTGCCAGCAGCCAGGACAGAAAATACGAGCAGTACTTC,CASSQDRKYEQYF
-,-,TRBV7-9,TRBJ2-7,TGTGCCAGCAGTTCCGCCCCCGCCGGTCCGCCGTACTTC,CASSSAPAGPPYF
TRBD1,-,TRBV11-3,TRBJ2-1,TGTGCCAGCAGCTTAGTATCCGGGACAGCCGCCAATGAGCAGTTCTTC,CASSLVSGTAANEQFF
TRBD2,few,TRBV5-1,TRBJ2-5,TGCGCCAGCAGTTCTCCGACTAGCGGGGGAGAGACCCAGTACTTC,CASSSPTSGGETQYF
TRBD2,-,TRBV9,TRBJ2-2,TGTGCCAGCAGCGTAGGAACCGCGAGCGGGGTCGGGGAGCTGTTTTTT,CASSVGTASGVGELFF
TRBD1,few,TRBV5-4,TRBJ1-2,TGTGCCAGCAGCCTGAACAGGGGTTTGGAAGGCTACACCTTC,CASSLNRGLEGYTF
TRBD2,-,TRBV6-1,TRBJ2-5,TGTGCCAGCAGTGAAGTGGGTATGGGCGGGGGGCAAGAGACCCAGTACTTC,CASSEVGMGGGQETQYF
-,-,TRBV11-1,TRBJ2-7,TGTGCCAGCAGCTACCGTCTAGCCACTTACGAGCAGTACTTC,CASSYRLATYEQYF
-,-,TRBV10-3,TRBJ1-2,TGTGCCACCGTAGCTGCACCTGTGTCCTATGGCTACACCTTC,CATVAAPVSYGYTF
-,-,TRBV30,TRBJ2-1,TGTGCCTGGAGTGAAGGACTCTACAATGAGCAGTTCTTC,CAWSEGLYNEQFF
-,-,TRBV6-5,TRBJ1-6,TGTGCCAGCAGTTTTCAACAGGGTTTGGGTTCACCCCTCCACTTT,CASSFQQGLGSPLHF
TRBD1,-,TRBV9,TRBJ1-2,TGTGCCAGCAGCTCTAGCCCCTACCCGGGACAGAAAAACTATGGCTACACCTTC,CASSSSPYPGQKNYGYTF
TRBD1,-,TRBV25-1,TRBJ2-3,TGTGCCAGCAGTGAATCCGACAGGGGTCCCCGCACAGATACGCAGTATTTT,CASSESDRGPRTDTQYF
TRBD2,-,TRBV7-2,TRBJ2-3,TGTGCCAGCAGCGACGAGACTAGCGGGGGGCACCACACAGATACGCAGTATTTT,CASSDETSGGHHTDTQYF
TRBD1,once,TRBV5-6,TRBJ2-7,TGTGCCAGCAGCTTGGGGACAGGGTTCTACGAGCAGTACTTC,CASSLGTGFYEQYF
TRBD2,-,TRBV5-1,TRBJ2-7,TGCGCCAGCAGCCGAGGCGGGACTACCTACGAGCAGTACTTC,CASSRGGTTYEQYF
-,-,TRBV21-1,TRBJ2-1,TGTGCCAGCAGCAAAGCCGAGGACAGGGGTACGAATGAGCAGTTCTTC,CASSKAEDRGTNEQFF
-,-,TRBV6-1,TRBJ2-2,TGTGCCAGCAGAAGGACAGCGAACACCGGGGAGCTGTTTTTT,CASRRTANTGELFF
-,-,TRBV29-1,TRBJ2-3,TGCAGCGTTGAAGGCGTGATCACAGATACGCAGTATTTT,CSVEGVITDTQYF
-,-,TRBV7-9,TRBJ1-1,TGTGCCAGCAGCTTAGATTCGGGTGAAGCTTTCTTT,CASSLDSGEAFF
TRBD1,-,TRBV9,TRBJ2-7,TGTGCCAGCAGCTCGGGACAGGGTCTATCCGAGCAGTACTTC,CASSSGQGLSEQYF
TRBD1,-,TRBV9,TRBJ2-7,TGTGCCAGCAGCGTCAGACCCGGGACAGGGGATACCTACGAGCAGTACTTC,CASSVRPGTGDTYEQYF
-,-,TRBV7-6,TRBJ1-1,TGTGCCAGCAGCTTACAGGGGCGCGGGGCTTTCTTT,CASSLQGRGAFF